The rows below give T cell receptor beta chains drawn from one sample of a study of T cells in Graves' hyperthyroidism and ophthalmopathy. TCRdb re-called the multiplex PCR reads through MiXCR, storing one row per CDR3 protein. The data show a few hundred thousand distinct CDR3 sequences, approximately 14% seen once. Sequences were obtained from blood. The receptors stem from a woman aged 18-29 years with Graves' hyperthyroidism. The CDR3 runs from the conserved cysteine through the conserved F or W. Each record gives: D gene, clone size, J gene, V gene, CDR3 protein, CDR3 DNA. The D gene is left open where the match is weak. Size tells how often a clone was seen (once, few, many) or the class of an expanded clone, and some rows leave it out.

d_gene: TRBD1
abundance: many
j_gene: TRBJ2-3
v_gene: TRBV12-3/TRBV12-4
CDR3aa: CASNQQGADTQYF
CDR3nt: TGTGCCAGCAATCAACAGGGGGCAGATACGCAGTATTTT

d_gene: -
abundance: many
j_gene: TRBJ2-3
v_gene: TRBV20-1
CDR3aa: CSAQIGADTQYF
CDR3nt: TGCAGTGCTCAGATCGGTGCAGATACGCAGTATTTT

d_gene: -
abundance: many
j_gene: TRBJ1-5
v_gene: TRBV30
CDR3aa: CAWSVSHQPQHF
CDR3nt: TGTGCCTGGAGTGTTTCCCATCAGCCCCAGCATTTT

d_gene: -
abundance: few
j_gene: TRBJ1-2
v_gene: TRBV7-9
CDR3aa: CASSPWDGLNGYTF
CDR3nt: TGTGCCAGCAGCCCATGGGACGGACTTAATGGCTACACCTTC

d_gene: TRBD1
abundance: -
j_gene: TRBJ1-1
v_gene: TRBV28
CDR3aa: CASSLDRGPRMNTEAFF
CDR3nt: TGTGCCAGCAGTCTCGACAGGGGCCCACGGATGAACACTGAAGCTTTCTTT

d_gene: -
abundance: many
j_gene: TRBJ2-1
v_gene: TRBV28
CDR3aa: CASRPQDRVFEQFF
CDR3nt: TGTGCCAGCCGACCCCAGGACCGAGTATTTGAGCAGTTCTTC

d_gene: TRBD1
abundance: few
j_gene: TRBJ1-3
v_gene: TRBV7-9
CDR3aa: CASSLATGGFSGNTIYF
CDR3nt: TGTGCCAGCAGCTTAGCGACAGGGGGTTTCTCTGGAAACACCATATATTTT

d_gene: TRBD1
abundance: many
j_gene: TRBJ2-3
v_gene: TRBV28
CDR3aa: CASSLPGQFDNTQYF
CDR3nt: TGTGCCAGCAGTTTACCGGGACAGTTCGACAATACGCAGTATTTT

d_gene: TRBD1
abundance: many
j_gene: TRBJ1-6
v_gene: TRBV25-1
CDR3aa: CASSDQTGGPTATLHF
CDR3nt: TGTGCCAGCAGTGATCAGACAGGGGGCCCGACGGCTACCCTCCACTTT

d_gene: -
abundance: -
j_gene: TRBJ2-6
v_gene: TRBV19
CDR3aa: CASSIFGSSGANVLTF
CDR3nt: TGTGCCAGTAGTATTTTCGGGAGCTCTGGGGCCAACGTCCTGACTTTC

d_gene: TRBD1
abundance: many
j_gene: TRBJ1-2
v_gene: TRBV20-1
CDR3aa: CSARVGQSNYGYTF
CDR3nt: TGCAGTGCTAGGGTGGGACAGAGTAACTATGGCTACACCTTC

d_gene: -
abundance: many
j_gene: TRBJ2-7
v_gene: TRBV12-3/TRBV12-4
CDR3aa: CASGKEGYWTTEQYF
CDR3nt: TGTGCCAGCGGGAAGGAGGGCTACTGGACAACCGAGCAGTACTTC

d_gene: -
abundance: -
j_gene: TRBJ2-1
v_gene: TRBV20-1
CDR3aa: CSARDEDPRTAYNEQFF
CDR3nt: TGCAGTGCTAGAGATGAAGACCCCCGCACCGCCTACAATGAGCAGTTCTTC

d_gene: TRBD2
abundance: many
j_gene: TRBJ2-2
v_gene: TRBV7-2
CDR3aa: CASSPLAGGHPGELFF
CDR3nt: TGTGCCAGCAGCCCATTAGCGGGGGGCCACCCCGGGGAGCTGTTTTTT

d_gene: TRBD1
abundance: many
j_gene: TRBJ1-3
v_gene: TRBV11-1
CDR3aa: CASSVRPGQGRNTIYF
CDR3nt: TGTGCCAGCAGCGTGAGACCGGGACAGGGGAGAAACACCATATATTTT

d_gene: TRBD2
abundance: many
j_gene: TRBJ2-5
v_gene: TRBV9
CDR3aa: CASSVAPTSAETQYF
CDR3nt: TGTGCCAGCAGCGTAGCCCCTACTAGCGCGGAGACCCAGTACTTC

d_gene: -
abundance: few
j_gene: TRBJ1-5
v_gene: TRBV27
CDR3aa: CASRQGRTQPQHF
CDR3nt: TGTGCCAGCAGACAGGGTCGTACCCAGCCCCAGCATTTT

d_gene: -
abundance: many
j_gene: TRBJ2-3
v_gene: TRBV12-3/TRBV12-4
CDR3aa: CASSPQDPASTDTQYF
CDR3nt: TGTGCCAGCAGTCCGCAGGACCCAGCTAGCACAGATACGCAGTATTTT

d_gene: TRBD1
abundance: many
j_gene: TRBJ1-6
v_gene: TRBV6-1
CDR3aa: CASRRTGLTSPLHF
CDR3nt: TGTGCCAGCAGAAGGACAGGGTTGACTTCACCCCTCCACTTT

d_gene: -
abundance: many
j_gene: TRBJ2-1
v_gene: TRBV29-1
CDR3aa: CSVEATGSPYNEQFF
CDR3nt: TGCAGCGTTGAAGCAACGGGAAGTCCCTACAATGAGCAGTTCTTC

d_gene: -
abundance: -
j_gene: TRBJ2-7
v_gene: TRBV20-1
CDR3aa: CSAIPGWGESFYEQYF
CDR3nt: TGCAGTGCTATCCCTGGGTGGGGCGAGAGCTTCTACGAGCAGTACTTC

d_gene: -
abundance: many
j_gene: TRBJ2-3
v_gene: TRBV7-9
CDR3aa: CASSLIRAAGDTQYF
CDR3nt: TGTGCCAGCAGCCTCATCAGGGCCGCGGGAGATACGCAGTATTTT

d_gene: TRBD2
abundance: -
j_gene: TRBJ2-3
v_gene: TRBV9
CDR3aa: CASSVGSLAGTDTQYF
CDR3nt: TGTGCCAGCAGCGTGGGGTCCCTAGCGGGCACAGATACGCAGTATTTT

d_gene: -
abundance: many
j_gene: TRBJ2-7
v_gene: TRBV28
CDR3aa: CASNPGNSYEQYF
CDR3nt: TGTGCCAGCAACCCCGGAAACTCCTACGAGCAGTACTTC

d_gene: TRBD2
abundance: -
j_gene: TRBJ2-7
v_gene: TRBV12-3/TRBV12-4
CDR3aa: CASSRVSGGGYEQYF
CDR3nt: TGTGCCAGCAGTCGAGTTTCGGGGGGGGGCTACGAGCAGTACTTC

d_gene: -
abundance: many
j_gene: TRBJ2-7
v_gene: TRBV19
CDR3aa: CASSIAPGSYEQYF
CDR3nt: TGTGCCAGTAGTATAGCTCCGGGTTCCTACGAGCAGTACTTC

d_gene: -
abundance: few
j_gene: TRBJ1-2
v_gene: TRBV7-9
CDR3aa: CASGPGFVYGYTF
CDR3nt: TGTGCCAGCGGACCAGGGTTTGTCTATGGCTACACCTTC

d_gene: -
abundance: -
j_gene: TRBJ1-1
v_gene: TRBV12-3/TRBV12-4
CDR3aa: CASSSFRGAAEAFF
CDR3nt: TGTGCCAGCAGTTCCTTCAGGGGCGCGGCTGAAGCTTTCTTT

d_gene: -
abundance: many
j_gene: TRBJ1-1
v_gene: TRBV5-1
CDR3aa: CASSLPFWVGGNTEAFF
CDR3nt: TGCGCCAGCAGCCTGCCCTTCTGGGTCGGGGGGAACACTGAAGCTTTCTTT

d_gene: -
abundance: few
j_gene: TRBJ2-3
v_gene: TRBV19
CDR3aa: CASSNGAGITDTQYF
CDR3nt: TGTGCCAGTAGTAATGGGGCGGGAATAACAGATACGCAGTATTTT

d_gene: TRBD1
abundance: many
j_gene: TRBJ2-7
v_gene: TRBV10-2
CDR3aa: CASIIRDRVYEQYF
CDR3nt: TGCGCCAGCATTATTCGGGACAGGGTCTACGAGCAGTACTTC

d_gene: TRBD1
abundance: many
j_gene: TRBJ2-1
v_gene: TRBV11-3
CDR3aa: CASSMRQGNNEQFF
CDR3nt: TGTGCCAGCAGCATGAGACAGGGGAACAATGAGCAGTTCTTC

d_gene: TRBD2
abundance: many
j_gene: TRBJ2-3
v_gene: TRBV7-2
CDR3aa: CASSAGTRVADTQYF
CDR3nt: TGTGCCAGCAGCGCCGGGACTAGGGTAGCAGATACGCAGTATTTT

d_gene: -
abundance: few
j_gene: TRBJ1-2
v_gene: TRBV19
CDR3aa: CASTPHRTNYGYTF
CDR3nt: TGTGCCAGTACCCCCCACAGGACTAACTATGGCTACACCTTC

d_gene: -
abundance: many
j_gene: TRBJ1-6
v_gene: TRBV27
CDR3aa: CASSLLSGSGNSPLHF
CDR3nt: TGTGCCAGCAGTTTATTGTCAGGAAGTGGGAATTCACCCCTCCACTTT

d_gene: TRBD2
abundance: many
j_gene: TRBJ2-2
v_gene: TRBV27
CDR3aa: CASSLPRLAGGTGELFF
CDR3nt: TGTGCCAGCAGTTTACCGAGACTAGCGGGGGGAACCGGGGAGCTGTTTTTT

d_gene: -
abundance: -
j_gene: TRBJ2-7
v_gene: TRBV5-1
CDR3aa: CASSTGEGAPGEEQYF
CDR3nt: TGCGCCAGCAGCACTGGGGAGGGGGCCCCCGGTGAGGAGCAGTACTTC

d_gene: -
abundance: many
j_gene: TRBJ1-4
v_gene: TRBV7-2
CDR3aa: CASTSEYATNEKLFF
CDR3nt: TGTGCCAGCACTTCCGAATATGCAACTAATGAAAAACTGTTTTTT

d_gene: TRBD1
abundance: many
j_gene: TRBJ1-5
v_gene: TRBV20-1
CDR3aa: CSARDGTGAGQPQHF
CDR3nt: TGCAGTGCTAGAGATGGGACAGGGGCGGGTCAGCCCCAGCATTTT

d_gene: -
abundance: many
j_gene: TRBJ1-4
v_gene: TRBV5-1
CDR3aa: CASSLEPVKGEKLFF
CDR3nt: TGCGCCAGCAGCTTGGAGCCCGTTAAAGGTGAAAAACTGTTTTTT

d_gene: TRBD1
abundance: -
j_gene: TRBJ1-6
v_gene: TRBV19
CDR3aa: CASSIGQGAAAPLHF
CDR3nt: TGTGCCAGTAGTATTGGACAGGGGGCTGCGGCACCCCTCCACTTT

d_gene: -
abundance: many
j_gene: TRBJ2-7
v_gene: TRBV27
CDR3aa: CASSLFRVGPYEQYF
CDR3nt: TGTGCCAGCAGTTTATTCCGAGTTGGTCCCTACGAGCAGTACTTC

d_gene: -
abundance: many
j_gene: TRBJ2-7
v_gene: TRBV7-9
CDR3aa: CASRLGVSSYEQYF
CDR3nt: TGTGCCAGCAGATTGGGAGTGAGCTCCTACGAGCAGTACTTC

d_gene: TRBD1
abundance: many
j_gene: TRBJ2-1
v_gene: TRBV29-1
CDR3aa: CSVHRGYNEQFF
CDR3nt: TGCAGCGTTCACAGGGGCTACAATGAGCAGTTCTTC

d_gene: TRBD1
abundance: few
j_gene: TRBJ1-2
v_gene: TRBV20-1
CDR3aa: CSARVGTGGWYGYTF
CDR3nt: TGCAGTGCTAGAGTTGGGACAGGGGGTTGGTATGGCTACACCTTC